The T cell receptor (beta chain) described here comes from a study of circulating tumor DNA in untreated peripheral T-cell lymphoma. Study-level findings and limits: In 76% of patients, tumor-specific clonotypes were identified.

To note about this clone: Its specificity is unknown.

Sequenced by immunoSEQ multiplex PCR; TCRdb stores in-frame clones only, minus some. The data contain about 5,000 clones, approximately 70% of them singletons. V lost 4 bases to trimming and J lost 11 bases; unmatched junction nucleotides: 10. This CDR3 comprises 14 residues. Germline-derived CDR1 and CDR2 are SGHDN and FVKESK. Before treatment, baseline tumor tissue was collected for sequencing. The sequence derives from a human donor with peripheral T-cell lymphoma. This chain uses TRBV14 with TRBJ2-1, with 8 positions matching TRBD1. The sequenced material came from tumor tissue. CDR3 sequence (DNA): TGTGCCAGCAGCCGATCCGGGACAGGTTATAAGCAGTTCTTC. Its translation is CASSRSGTGYKQFF.